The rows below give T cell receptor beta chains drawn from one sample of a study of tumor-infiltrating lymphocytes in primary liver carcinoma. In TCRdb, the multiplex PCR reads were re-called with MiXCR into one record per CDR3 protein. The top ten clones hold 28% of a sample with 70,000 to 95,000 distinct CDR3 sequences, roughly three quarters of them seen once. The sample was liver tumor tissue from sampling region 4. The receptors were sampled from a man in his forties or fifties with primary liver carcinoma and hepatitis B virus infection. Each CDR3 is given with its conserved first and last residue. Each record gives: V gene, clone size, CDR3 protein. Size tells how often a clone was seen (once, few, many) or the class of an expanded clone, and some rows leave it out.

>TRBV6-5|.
CAIIGDRYSGNTIYF
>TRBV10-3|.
CAISIKRGPGELLF
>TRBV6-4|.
CASSDSNNNEQFF
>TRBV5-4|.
CASRTFGEYEQYF
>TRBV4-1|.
CASTQDQGSTRELFF
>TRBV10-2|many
CASSELRDRGLYEQYF
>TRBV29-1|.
CSVELTGTYNEQFF
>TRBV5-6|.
CASSPLDFSYEHYF
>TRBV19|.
CASSLLGLLNNEAFF
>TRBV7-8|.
CASSQGGTNEKMFF
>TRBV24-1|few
CATSDVGGSADTQYF
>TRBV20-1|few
CSAPGGEVTQYF
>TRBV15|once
CATSRVGSRDLGETQYF
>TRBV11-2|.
CASRAGLAVSPVGELFF
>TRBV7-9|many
CASSQLSYEQYF
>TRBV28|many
CASRTTGVVQPQHF
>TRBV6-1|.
CASSAGHGIARTDTQYF
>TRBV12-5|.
CTSRKGRNTDTQYF
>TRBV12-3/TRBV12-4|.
CASTRSDGGNYGYTF
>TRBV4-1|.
CANSPTGTGGVYGYIF
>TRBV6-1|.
CVSSAQGRHSPLHF
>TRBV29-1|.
CNGGSASYNEQFF
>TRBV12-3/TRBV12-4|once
CACSPNSPEQYF
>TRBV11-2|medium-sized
CASSSLTGGRATGELFF
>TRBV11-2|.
CARSLVALAGTGEVSF
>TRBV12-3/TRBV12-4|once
CASSLDPYSYEQYF
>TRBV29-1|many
CSVGGGSNQPQHF
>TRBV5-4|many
CASSRDRGNQETQYF
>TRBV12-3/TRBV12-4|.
CVSRLSTSGMYEQYF
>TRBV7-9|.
CASSFAGGNEQFF
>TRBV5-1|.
CASSLARSTDTQYF
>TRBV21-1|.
CTSSRRVSNQPQDF
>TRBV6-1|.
CASNERGLGNQPYHF
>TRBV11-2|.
CTSSLDRGGVRPNSGELFF
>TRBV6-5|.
CATSRTGVHDPYNEQYF
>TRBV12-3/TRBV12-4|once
CASNSGTSAFF
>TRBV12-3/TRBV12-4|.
CASSTWEIHAQFF
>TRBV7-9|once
CARSPGRAVVWDEQFF
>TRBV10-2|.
CSSSGTPQGSEQFF
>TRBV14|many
CASSQDHYYNEQFF
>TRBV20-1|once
CSAWKQSYEQYF
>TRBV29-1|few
CSTQGSYIEQFF
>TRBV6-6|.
CTSSYPGGRGTAGELFF
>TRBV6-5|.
CASEAGDNEQFF
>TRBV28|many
CASRAGPGGEGDTEAFF
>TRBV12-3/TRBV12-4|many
CASSFSGPRTEAFF
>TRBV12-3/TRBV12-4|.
CGCSPTSTEAFF
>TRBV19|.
CACNQNTEGFF
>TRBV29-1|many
CSVGGLAGDETQYF
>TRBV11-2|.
CAGSTSLSSYNEQFF
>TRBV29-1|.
CSVGGGASGRYNEQFF
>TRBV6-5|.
CTSSWGGRTDTQYF
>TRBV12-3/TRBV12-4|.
CVSSLAAGITDTQYF
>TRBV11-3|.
CASSLRSGSPNTGELLF
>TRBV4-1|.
CASSQATTCEQYF